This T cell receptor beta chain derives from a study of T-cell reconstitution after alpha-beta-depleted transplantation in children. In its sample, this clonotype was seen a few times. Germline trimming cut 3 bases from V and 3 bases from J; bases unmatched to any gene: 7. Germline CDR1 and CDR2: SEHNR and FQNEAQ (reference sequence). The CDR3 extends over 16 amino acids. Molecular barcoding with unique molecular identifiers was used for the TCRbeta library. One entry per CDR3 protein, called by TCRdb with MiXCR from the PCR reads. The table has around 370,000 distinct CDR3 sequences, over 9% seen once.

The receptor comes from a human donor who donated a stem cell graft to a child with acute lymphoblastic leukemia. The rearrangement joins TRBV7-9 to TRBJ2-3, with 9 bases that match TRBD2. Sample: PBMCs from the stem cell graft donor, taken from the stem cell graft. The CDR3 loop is CASSFTTSGDTDTQYF. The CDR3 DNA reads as TGTGCCAGCAGCTTTACGACTAGCGGAGATACAGATACGCAGTATTTT.